The rows below give T cell receptor beta chains drawn from one sample of a study of response to subunit inactivated influenza vaccine. TCRdb re-derived calls from the RT-PCR reads in MiXCR, one entry per CDR3 protein. This sample yields over 750,000 distinct CDR3 sequences, of which 21% are seen a single time; roughly a tenth belongs to the top ten. Sequencing used PBMCs from blood, obtained 4 to 6 days after vaccination. These receptors were obtained from a man aged 50-60 years who received an inactivated influenza vaccine. CDR3s include the opening cysteine and the closing phenylalanine or tryptophan. The D gene is left open where the match is weak. Size is omitted from some rows. Given values are once, few, many or a class for expanded clones.

abundance	v_gene	j_gene	d_gene	CDR3aa	CDR3nt
NA	TRBV6-2/TRBV6-3	TRBJ1-1	NA	CASIIGTVNTEAFF	TGTGCCAGCATTATAGGGACGGTGAACACTGAAGCTTTCTTT
NA	TRBV28	TRBJ1-2	NA	CASSLRARARSYTF	TGTGCCAGCAGTTTAAGGGCCAGGGCGAGGAGCTACACCTTC
NA	TRBV7-2	TRBJ2-5	NA	CASSLGPQDQETQYF	TGTGCCAGCAGCTTAGGCCCACAGGACCAAGAGACCCAGTACTTC
NA	TRBV4-1	TRBJ2-7	NA	CASSQEPVYEQYF	TGCGCCAGCAGCCAAGAACCGGTCTACGAGCAGTACTTC
few	TRBV6-1	TRBJ1-6	TRBD1	CASSRTGPNSPLHF	TGTGCCAGCAGTAGGACAGGGCCGAATTCACCCCTCCACTTT
NA	TRBV6-5	TRBJ2-7	NA	CASSSPSQGHEQYF	TGTGCCAGCAGTTCCCCGTCTCAGGGCCACGAGCAGTACTTC
few	TRBV2	TRBJ1-5	NA	CASIREGGQPQHF	TGTGCCAGCATCCGGGAGGGAGGTCAGCCCCAGCATTTT
NA	TRBV18	TRBJ2-7	NA	CASSPMTHYEQYF	TGTGCCAGCTCACCGATGACGCACTACGAGCAGTACTTC
few	TRBV4-1	TRBJ1-5	TRBD1	CASSQDWTGYQPQHF	TGCGCCAGCAGCCAAGATTGGACAGGGTATCAGCCCCAGCATTTT
NA	TRBV7-9	TRBJ2-5	NA	CASSPSLGDGETQYF	TGTGCCAGCAGCCCCTCCCTTGGTGACGGAGAGACCCAGTACTTC
NA	TRBV24-1	TRBJ1-2	TRBD1	CATSDNTGTGLNYGYTF	TGTGCCACCAGTGATAATACCGGGACAGGGCTTAACTATGGCTACACCTTC
many	TRBV20-1	TRBJ1-2	NA	CSAISIPNTF	TGCAGTGCCATTTCGATCCCGAACACCTTC
NA	TRBV24-1	TRBJ1-2	NA	CATSDLHDYGYTF	TGTGCCACCAGTGATTTGCACGACTATGGCTACACCTTC
few	TRBV7-6	TRBJ2-2	TRBD1	CASSLAGTGSTGELFF	TGTGCCAGCAGCTTAGCTGGGACAGGTAGCACCGGGGAGCTGTTTTTT
NA	TRBV5-6	TRBJ2-7	TRBD1	CASSTLTGGGYEQYF	TGTGCCAGCAGCACTCTGACAGGGGGCGGCTACGAGCAGTACTTC
NA	TRBV6-2/TRBV6-3	TRBJ1-1	NA	CASSYSEVANTEAFF	TGTGCCAGCAGTTACTCGGAGGTTGCGAACACTGAAGCTTTCTTT
NA	TRBV4-3	TRBJ2-7	TRBD2	CASSRAGGPDEQYF	TGCGCCAGCAGTCGAGCGGGAGGGCCTGACGAGCAGTACTTC
NA	TRBV20-1	TRBJ2-1	NA	CSARESRVASSYNEQFF	TGCAGTGCTAGAGAATCCAGAGTGGCAAGCTCCTACAATGAGCAGTTCTTC
many	TRBV5-6	TRBJ1-2	TRBD1	CASSPGGTVYGYTF	TGTGCCAGCAGTCCCGGCGGGACAGTATATGGCTACACCTTC
NA	TRBV29-1	TRBJ1-3	NA	CSGITGTGNTIYF	TGCAGTGGCATTACAGGGACTGGAAACACCATATATTTT
few	TRBV6-5	TRBJ1-1	NA	CASSWGLGNTEAFF	TGTGCCAGCAGTTGGGGGTTGGGGAACACTGAAGCTTTCTTT
few	TRBV6-1	TRBJ2-3	NA	CASIRNRDTDTQYF	TGTGCCAGCATCAGGAACAGGGACACAGATACGCAGTATTTT
NA	TRBV7-9	TRBJ1-3	NA	CASSLQGRRSGNTIYF	TGTGCCAGCAGCTTACAGGGGCGAAGATCTGGAAACACCATATATTTT
NA	TRBV5-8	TRBJ1-1	NA	CAGRRGMNTEAFF	TGTGCCGGGAGACGGGGGATGAACACTGAAGCTTTCTTT
few	TRBV20-1	TRBJ2-3	TRBD2	CSESGRGDTQYF	TGCAGTGAGAGCGGGAGAGGCGATACGCAGTATTTT
NA	TRBV4-3	TRBJ2-2	TRBD2	CASSRGLAENTGELFF	TGCGCCAGCAGCCGGGGACTAGCGGAGAACACCGGGGAGCTGTTTTTT
NA	TRBV5-1	TRBJ2-5	NA	CASSLGPWDRETQYF	TGCGCCAGCAGCTTGGGCCCCTGGGACCGGGAGACCCAGTACTTC
NA	TRBV7-3	TRBJ2-7	NA	CASSISGFLKYEQYF	TGTGCCAGCAGCATAAGCGGGTTTCTAAAATACGAGCAGTACTTC
few	TRBV12-3/TRBV12-4	TRBJ2-1	TRBD2	CASSREGSSYNEQFF	TGTGCCAGCAGTAGGGAGGGGAGCTCCTACAATGAGCAGTTCTTC
few	TRBV3-1	TRBJ2-2	TRBD2	CASSQVWGGTGELFF	TGTGCCAGCAGCCAAGTTTGGGGGGGCACCGGGGAGCTGTTTTTT
NA	TRBV12-3/TRBV12-4	TRBJ2-3	NA	CASSLGRITQYF	TGTGCCAGCAGTTTAGGACGGATTACGCAGTATTTT
few	TRBV20-1	TRBJ1-4	TRBD1	CSASRGHDEKLFF	TGCAGTGCTTCCAGGGGGCATGATGAAAAACTGTTTTTT
NA	TRBV29-1	TRBJ2-7	NA	CSVEESGIGRAEQYF	TGCAGCGTTGAAGAGTCGGGGATTGGGCGGGCCGAGCAGTACTTC
NA	TRBV4-3	TRBJ2-2	NA	CASSLRRPTYVTGELFF	TGCGCCAGCAGCCTTAGGAGGCCGACGTATGTTACCGGGGAGCTGTTTTTT
NA	TRBV10-3	TRBJ2-7	NA	CAISRTGSYEQYF	TGTGCCATCAGTAGGACGGGCTCCTACGAGCAGTACTTC
NA	TRBV12-3/TRBV12-4	TRBJ1-5	TRBD1	CASSFDVTGGRWSNQPQHF	TGTGCCAGCAGTTTCGACGTGACAGGGGGTCGTTGGAGCAATCAGCCCCAGCATTTT
few	TRBV6-1	TRBJ2-7	TRBD1	CASTPPGQGNEQYF	TGTGCCAGCACCCCACCGGGACAGGGTAACGAGCAGTACTTC
NA	TRBV20-1	TRBJ2-3	NA	CRGLGESTDTQYF	TGCAGGGGGCTCGGGGAAAGCACAGATACGCAGTATTTT
few	TRBV7-9	TRBJ2-3	NA	CASSLVSGIADTQYF	TGTGCCAGCAGCTTAGTCTCAGGGATCGCAGATACGCAGTATTTT
few	TRBV10-3	TRBJ2-3	NA	CAISDPPSSSDLVDTQYF	TGTGCCATCAGTGATCCCCCCTCTAGCAGCGATTTAGTAGATACGCAGTATTTT
NA	TRBV20-1	TRBJ1-2	TRBD1	CSASDRSKYGYTF	TGCAGTGCCTCGGACAGGTCTAAGTATGGCTACACCTTC